This T cell receptor beta chain was retrieved from a study of T cells in localized non-small cell lung cancer. Study results and limitations: Only one tumor region went through sequencing, so heterogeneity may still be there. Adjacent lung had a median approximately 57 of the 100 largest tumor clones. Longer overall survival was linked to higher blood T cell density. Measurement of T cell clonality placed uninvolved adjacent lung highest, above the level in tumor.

Some clones are missing from TCRdb's copy, which holds only in-frame ones; the method was immunoSEQ multiplex PCR. The sample carries about 40,000 clones, around 86% recorded once. Concerning this clone itself: Its antigen is not identified.

Germline V gene sequence: CDR1 LNHDA, CDR2 SQIVND (reference sequence). Trimming pared 6 bases from V and 5 bases from J, leaving 14 bases between. The CDR3 contains 14 residues. Sequenced here: peripheral blood, sampled before any cancer treatment. The clonotype was recovered from a man aged 35-69 years with stage I lung adenocarcinoma. This chain links TRBV19 with TRBJ2-1; D possibly corresponds to TRBD1 (5 bases). This CDR3 reads CASSTDIRDNEQFF. The CDR3 DNA sequence: TGTGCCAGTAGCACGGACATTCGGGACAATGAGCAGTTCTTC.